A single sample is the source of the 12 T cell receptor beta chains below, sequenced in a study of identical twins. Via MiXCR, TCRdb re-called the 5' RACE reads, giving one row per CDR3 protein. The data show over 500,000 distinct CDR3 sequences, roughly a fifth seen once. Separately, the same data were catalogued under a study of T cells expressing NK-cell markers.

The source material was CD4+ T cells sorted from blood. These receptors originate from a woman aged 18-30 years in good health.

The chain is built from TRBV20-1 and TRBJ2-1; TRBD2 matches 12 bases. Trimming at V came to 8 bases and at J to 6 bases, leaving 17 bases not matched to a gene. CDR1 is DFQATT, CDR2 SNEGSKA, per germline (reference sequence). The CDR3 totals 17 residues. CDR3 nucleotides: TGCAGTTTCAGTACCCTCTCTCGACTAGCGGGAGTCAATGAGCAGTTCTTC. It codes for CSFSTLSRLAGVNEQFF.

This chain links TRBV5-1 with TRBJ1-1; possibly TRBD1 for D (5 bases). Germline loops: CDR1 SGHRS, CDR2 YFSETQ. The CDR3 runs to 15 residues. V shed 0 bases and J shed 5 bases, with 14 bases lying between them. Here the CDR3 DNA reads TGCGCCAGCAGCTTGGACCTTACCCGGGGGACTGAAGCTTTCTTT. This translates into CASSLDLTRGTEAFF. The variable domain in full, completed from reference TRBV5-1 and TRBJ1-1, reads KAGVTQTPRYLIKTRGQQVTLSCSPISGHRSVSWYQQTPGQGLQFLFEYFSETQRNKGNFPGRFSGRQFSNSRSEMNVSTLELGDSALYLCASSLDLTRGTEAFFGQGTRLTVV.

The chain combines TRBV12-3 or TRBV12-4 with TRBJ2-1, with D possibly matching TRBD2 (5 bases). The CDR3 sequence is 13 residues long. V lost 6 bases, J lost 6 bases, and 12 bases lay in between. This chain's CDR3 is CASRPAVTNEQFF. The CDR3 DNA reads TGTGCCAGCAGACCAGCGGTTACCAATGAGCAGTTCTTC.

This clonotype was detected a few times. CDR3 nucleotides: TGTGCCACCCATCAGAGTTATAGCAATCAGCCCCAGCATTTT. Its translation is CATHQSYSNQPQHF. V is TRBV19 and J is TRBJ1-5; D is unclear. The CDR3 loop spans 14 amino acids. V lost 10 bases and J 0 bases, leaving 13 bases between the germline ends. From germline, CDR1 is LNHDA and CDR2 SQIVND (reference sequence).

The chain employs TRBV7-2 and TRBJ2-7; 8 nucleotides match TRBD1. The germline CDR1 and CDR2 sequences are SGHTA and FQGNSA. The CDR3 is made up of 14 amino acids. J was trimmed by 5 bases and V by 6 bases; bases with no gene match: 9. CDR3 protein: CASSQRTGRDEQYF. DNA of the CDR3: TGTGCCAGCAGTCAACGGACAGGGCGCGACGAGCAGTACTTC.

J is TRBJ2-2 and V is TRBV20-1; D unclear. Trimming shortened V by 5 bases and J by 1 base, and 11 bases separated the two germline ends. The CDR3 is 14 amino acids. The germline CDR1 and CDR2 sequences are DFQATT and SNEGSKA (reference sequence). The CDR3 DNA reads as TGCAGTGCTCGGCCTGGGTTGAACACCGGGGAGCTGTTTTTT. Translating it yields CSARPGLNTGELFF.

The sample holds a few counts of this clonotype. J is TRBJ2-5 and V is TRBV12-3 or TRBV12-4, with a tentative D call TRBD2 (6 bases). Deletions cut 3 bases from V and 0 bases from J, with 17 bases between. The CDR3 extends over 17 amino acids. For the CDR3, the DNA is TGTGCCAGCAGTTTTAGGTGGATTGGCGGGGACCAAGAGACCCAGTACTTC. Translated, it gives CASSFRWIGGDQETQYF.

The chain recombines TRBV20-1 with TRBJ1-1; D is undetermined. The CDR3 contains 14 residues. V gave up 6 bases and J gave up 1 base, with 15 bases separating them. CDR1 and CDR2 from the germline V gene are DFQATT and SNEGSKA (reference sequence). CDR3 DNA sequence: TGCAGTGCGGAAGCGGACGGGAAGAACACTGAAGCTTTCTTT. Encoded protein: CSAEADGKNTEAFF.

There are many counts of this clonotype. At one of its ends the junction is not consistent with the germline gene, which may arise from a read error. The rearrangement joins TRBV5-1 to TRBJ2-7, with 7 bases lining up with TRBD2. From germline, CDR1 is SGHRS and CDR2 YFSETQ. The CDR3 is made up of 14 amino acids. The CDR3 nucleotides are TGTGCCAGCAGTTTGGGCGGGAGCTCCTACGAGCAGTACTTC. It yields the protein CASSLGGSSYEQYF.

The J gene is TRBJ2-5, the V gene TRBV4-1; tentatively, D is TRBD1 (6 bases). The V gene's germline CDR1 is MGHRA and CDR2 YSYEKL. This CDR3 is built from 14 residues. The V and J ends lost 0 bases and 2 bases respectively, with 7 bases between them. CDR3 sequence (DNA): TGCGCCAGCAGCCAAGACCAGGGGCAAGAGACCCAGTACTTC. Its protein product is CASSQDQGQETQYF.

This clonotype was found a few times. The CDR3 spells CASTNTLNTGELFF. The CDR3 DNA is TGTGCCAGCACGAATACCCTCAACACCGGGGAGCTGTTTTTT. V is TRBV25-1 and J is TRBJ2-2; the D is unclear. V was clipped by 7 bases and J by 2 bases, with 11 bases between them. The CDR3 spans 14 residues. CDR1 MGHDK and CDR2 SYGVNS come from the germline V gene. The full variable domain, its missing parts supplied by reference TRBV25-1 and TRBJ2-2, is EADIYQTPRYLVIGTGKKITLECSQTMGHDKMYWYQQDPGMELHLIHYSYGVNSTEKGDLSSESTVSRIRTEHFPLTLESARPSHTSQYLCASTNTLNTGELFFGEGSRLTVL.

The DNA of the CDR3 is TGCGCCAGCAGCTTGGAGCCTAACTATGGCTACACCTTC. Encoded protein: CASSLEPNYGYTF. V is TRBV5-1 and J is TRBJ1-2; D gene uncertain. Trimming took off 0 bases at V and 0 bases at J, with 3 bases between the two ends. In germline, CDR1 is SGHRS, CDR2 YFSETQ. This CDR3 is built from 13 residues.